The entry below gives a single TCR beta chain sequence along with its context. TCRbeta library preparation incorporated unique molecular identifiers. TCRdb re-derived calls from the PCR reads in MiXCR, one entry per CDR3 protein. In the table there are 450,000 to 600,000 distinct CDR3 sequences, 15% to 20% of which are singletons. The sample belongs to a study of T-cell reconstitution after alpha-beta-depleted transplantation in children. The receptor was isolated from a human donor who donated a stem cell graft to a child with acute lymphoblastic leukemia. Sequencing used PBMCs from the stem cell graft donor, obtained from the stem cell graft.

The chain's CDR3 is CASSAQQTQYF. As DNA, the CDR3 is TGTGCCAGCAGCGCCCAGCAGACCCAGTACTTC. The chain combines TRBV7-2 with TRBJ2-5; D ambiguous. The germline V gene encodes CDR1 SGHTA and CDR2 FQGNSA. The CDR3 totals 11 residues. Trimming stripped 5 bases from V and 6 bases from J, with 7 bases between.